These T cell receptor beta chains were read from a single sample in a study of regulatory T cells in long-lasting Graves disease. TCRdb re-derived calls from the multiplex PCR reads in MiXCR, one entry per CDR3 protein. This sample has approximately 400,000 distinct CDR3 sequences, with more than 13% found just once. These same records also appear under a second study, on T cells in Graves' hyperthyroidism and ophthalmopathy.

Sequencing was performed on peripheral blood mononuclear cells (PBMCs), taken at new diagnosis, from a patient treated with antithyroid drugs. All receptors come from a young woman with Graves disease. Both conserved end residues are part of each CDR3. D genes are given only for firm matches. Clone size is stated in some rows and not others, as once, few, many or a class when expanded.

CDR3 protein: CASSLSYRDRGTGELFF; CDR3 DNA: TGTGCCAGCAGTCTATCCTACCGGGACAGGGGGACCGGGGAGCTGTTTTTT; clone size: NA; D gene: TRBD1; J gene: TRBJ2-2; V gene: TRBV11-1
CDR3 protein: CASSRPRTMNTEAFF; CDR3 DNA: TGTGCCAGCAGTCGACCTCGAACGATGAACACTGAAGCTTTCTTT; clone size: NA; D gene: NA; J gene: TRBJ1-1; V gene: TRBV6-1
CDR3 protein: CASSVTSGIGHEQFF; CDR3 DNA: TGTGCCAGCAGCGTCACTAGCGGGATAGGGCATGAGCAGTTCTTC; clone size: NA; D gene: TRBD2; J gene: TRBJ2-1; V gene: TRBV9
CDR3 protein: CSAEKGGEQYF; CDR3 DNA: TGCAGTGCTGAGAAGGGGGGCGAGCAGTACTTC; clone size: many; D gene: NA; J gene: TRBJ2-7; V gene: TRBV20-1
CDR3 protein: CASSPARGQNTEAFF; CDR3 DNA: TGTGCCAGCTCACCGGCGCGGGGGCAGAACACTGAAGCTTTCTTT; clone size: many; D gene: NA; J gene: TRBJ1-1; V gene: TRBV18
CDR3 protein: CASSDRGQGETQYF; CDR3 DNA: TGTGCCAGCAGTGACAGAGGACAGGGAGAGACCCAGTACTTC; clone size: many; D gene: TRBD1; J gene: TRBJ2-5; V gene: TRBV11-1
CDR3 protein: CASSLGDRGYYEQYF; CDR3 DNA: TGTGCCAGCAGCTTAGGGGACAGGGGCTACTACGAGCAGTACTTC; clone size: once; D gene: TRBD1; J gene: TRBJ2-7; V gene: TRBV7-9
CDR3 protein: CASSLVARGADTQYF; CDR3 DNA: TGTGCCAGCAGCTTAGTGGCCAGGGGAGCAGATACGCAGTATTTT; clone size: few; D gene: NA; J gene: TRBJ2-3; V gene: TRBV7-2
CDR3 protein: CASRTGSQNIGNTEAFF; CDR3 DNA: TGCGCCAGCAGAACGGGTTCACAGAATATAGGGAACACTGAAGCTTTCTTT; clone size: NA; D gene: NA; J gene: TRBJ1-1; V gene: TRBV5-1
CDR3 protein: CAAKRLAGNNEQFF; CDR3 DNA: TGTGCCGCCAAGAGACTAGCGGGAAACAATGAGCAGTTCTTC; clone size: few; D gene: TRBD2; J gene: TRBJ2-1; V gene: TRBV6-1
CDR3 protein: CASGLGVSTDTQYF; CDR3 DNA: TGTGCCAGTGGGCTAGGGGTTAGCACAGATACGCAGTATTTT; clone size: many; D gene: NA; J gene: TRBJ2-3; V gene: TRBV27
CDR3 protein: CASSRRQGESYEQYF; CDR3 DNA: TGCGCCAGCAGCCGAAGACAGGGGGAATCCTACGAGCAGTACTTC; clone size: many; D gene: TRBD1; J gene: TRBJ2-7; V gene: TRBV4-1
CDR3 protein: CASSGAGGGQPQHF; CDR3 DNA: TGTGCCTCCTCGGGGGCAGGGGGCGGGCAGCCCCAGCATTTT; clone size: NA; D gene: TRBD1; J gene: TRBJ1-5; V gene: TRBV30
CDR3 protein: CASSNGGMVQPQHF; CDR3 DNA: TGTGCCAGCAGCAACGGAGGGATGGTTCAGCCCCAGCATTTT; clone size: many; D gene: NA; J gene: TRBJ1-5; V gene: TRBV6-1
CDR3 protein: CASSWGFNQPQHF; CDR3 DNA: TGTGCCAGCAGTTGGGGGTTCAATCAGCCCCAGCATTTT; clone size: NA; D gene: NA; J gene: TRBJ1-5; V gene: TRBV12-3/TRBV12-4
CDR3 protein: CASSLVESYEQYF; CDR3 DNA: TGTGCCAGCAGCTTAGTCGAGAGCTACGAGCAGTACTTC; clone size: many; D gene: NA; J gene: TRBJ2-7; V gene: TRBV7-3
CDR3 protein: CASSLTGDGGELFF; CDR3 DNA: TGTGCCAGCAGTTTAACAGGGGATGGCGGGGAGCTGTTTTTT; clone size: few; D gene: TRBD1; J gene: TRBJ2-2; V gene: TRBV28
CDR3 protein: CASSSGSTIYF; CDR3 DNA: TGTGCCAGCAGTTCTGGGAGTACCATATATTTT; clone size: NA; D gene: NA; J gene: TRBJ1-3; V gene: TRBV12-3/TRBV12-4
CDR3 protein: CASSLDEGAASTDTQYF; CDR3 DNA: TGTGCCAGCAGCTTAGACGAGGGGGCGGCTAGCACAGATACGCAGTATTTT; clone size: many; D gene: TRBD1; J gene: TRBJ2-3; V gene: TRBV7-9
CDR3 protein: CASRAAPTGNEQFF; CDR3 DNA: TGTGCCAGCAGGGCCGCCCCGACAGGTAATGAGCAGTTCTTC; clone size: NA; D gene: NA; J gene: TRBJ2-1; V gene: TRBV2
CDR3 protein: CASIDGTQGFSGYTF; CDR3 DNA: TGTGCCAGCATCGATGGGACCCAGGGGTTTTCTGGCTACACCTTC; clone size: many; D gene: NA; J gene: TRBJ1-2; V gene: TRBV28
CDR3 protein: CASSLGLAGGPLHF; CDR3 DNA: TGTGCCAGCAGTCTTGGGCTAGCGGGAGGGCCTTTGCACTTC; clone size: many; D gene: TRBD2; J gene: TRBJ2-5; V gene: TRBV27
CDR3 protein: CASSSDSRYGYTF; CDR3 DNA: TGTGCCAGTAGTTCCGACAGCAGATATGGCTACACCTTC; clone size: few; D gene: NA; J gene: TRBJ1-2; V gene: TRBV19
CDR3 protein: CASTPTSVGTNEKLFF; CDR3 DNA: TGTGCCAGCACACCCACCTCCGTAGGAACTAATGAAAAACTGTTTTTT; clone size: many; D gene: NA; J gene: TRBJ1-4; V gene: TRBV11-2
CDR3 protein: CASRKDSTYEQYF; CDR3 DNA: TGTGCCAGCAGGAAGGACAGTACCTACGAGCAGTACTTC; clone size: few; D gene: NA; J gene: TRBJ2-7; V gene: TRBV27
CDR3 protein: CASSLSRGESYEQYF; CDR3 DNA: TGCGCCAGCAGCTTGAGTCGCGGGGAATCCTACGAGCAGTACTTC; clone size: many; D gene: NA; J gene: TRBJ2-7; V gene: TRBV5-1
CDR3 protein: CASQALPSGGGGNTIYF; CDR3 DNA: TGTGCCAGCCAGGCACTACCTTCAGGGGGTGGTGGAAACACCATATATTTT; clone size: many; D gene: TRBD1; J gene: TRBJ1-3; V gene: TRBV6-1
CDR3 protein: CSARTPGHRSGANVLTF; CDR3 DNA: TGCAGTGCTAGGACGCCGGGACACCGCTCTGGGGCCAACGTCCTGACTTTC; clone size: few; D gene: NA; J gene: TRBJ2-6; V gene: TRBV20-1
CDR3 protein: CASSFQGETQYF; CDR3 DNA: TGTGCCAGCAGTTTTCAGGGAGAGACCCAGTACTTC; clone size: few; D gene: NA; J gene: TRBJ2-5; V gene: TRBV12-3/TRBV12-4
CDR3 protein: CASSPNRGLNYGYTF; CDR3 DNA: TGTGCCAGCAGTCCCAACAGGGGGCTTAACTATGGCTACACCTTC; clone size: many; D gene: TRBD1; J gene: TRBJ1-2; V gene: TRBV12-3/TRBV12-4
CDR3 protein: CSARDPGRGGATDTQYF; CDR3 DNA: TGCAGTGCTAGAGACCCTGGGCGGGGGGGCGCCACAGATACGCAGTATTTT; clone size: many; D gene: TRBD2; J gene: TRBJ2-3; V gene: TRBV20-1
CDR3 protein: CASSSSQGAGTEAFF; CDR3 DNA: TGCGCCAGCAGCTCGAGTCAGGGGGCTGGTACTGAAGCTTTCTTT; clone size: NA; D gene: TRBD1; J gene: TRBJ1-1; V gene: TRBV5-1
CDR3 protein: CASSITGTPPLHF; CDR3 DNA: TGTGCCAGCAGCATCACCGGGACACCGCCCCTCCACTTT; clone size: NA; D gene: NA; J gene: TRBJ1-6; V gene: TRBV9
CDR3 protein: CSVWRVPEAFF; CDR3 DNA: TGCAGCGTTTGGAGGGTCCCTGAAGCTTTCTTT; clone size: few; D gene: NA; J gene: TRBJ1-1; V gene: TRBV29-1
CDR3 protein: CASRLAISTDTQYF; CDR3 DNA: TGTGCCAGCAGACTAGCGATTAGCACAGATACGCAGTATTTT; clone size: many; D gene: TRBD2; J gene: TRBJ2-3; V gene: TRBV27
CDR3 protein: CASSPSAHSNQPQHF; CDR3 DNA: TGTGCCAGCAGCCCGTCTGCCCATAGCAATCAGCCCCAGCATTTT; clone size: many; D gene: NA; J gene: TRBJ1-5; V gene: TRBV11-2
CDR3 protein: CASSLPPRNEQFF; CDR3 DNA: TGTGCCAGCAGTTTACCCCCTAGGAATGAGCAGTTCTTC; clone size: many; D gene: NA; J gene: TRBJ2-1; V gene: TRBV28
CDR3 protein: CSARTQGIGQFF; CDR3 DNA: TGCAGTGCTAGGACACAGGGAATCGGGCAGTTCTTC; clone size: many; D gene: NA; J gene: TRBJ2-1; V gene: TRBV20-1
CDR3 protein: CASSGPGVRSSYNEQFF; CDR3 DNA: TGTGCCAGCAGTGGCCCGGGGGTGCGGAGCTCCTACAATGAGCAGTTCTTC; clone size: NA; D gene: NA; J gene: TRBJ2-1; V gene: TRBV2
CDR3 protein: CATSRAAGGSYEQYF; CDR3 DNA: TGTGCCACCAGCAGAGCGGCAGGTGGGAGCTACGAGCAGTACTTC; clone size: many; D gene: NA; J gene: TRBJ2-7; V gene: TRBV15
CDR3 protein: CASSLGHFGYRNGSHEQFF; CDR3 DNA: TGTGCCAGCAGTTTAGGACATTTCGGCTATCGTAACGGGAGTCATGAGCAGTTCTTC; clone size: many; D gene: NA; J gene: TRBJ2-1; V gene: TRBV28